This T cell receptor (beta chain) was retrieved from a study of CD8+ T cells in alopecia areata. Trimming left V 5 bases short and J 0 bases short, with 7 bases between. CDR1 and CDR2 from the germline V gene are LNHDA and SQIVND (reference sequence). This CDR3 region has 13 residues. This clone was observed a handful of times. In each case, RNA was isolated and then reverse transcribed into cDNA as the sequencing template. TCRdb keeps only in-frame clones here, not all; method: immunoSEQ multiplex PCR. Of roughly 60,000 clones listed, roughly 40% are singletons. This sequence joins TRBV19 and TRBJ2-5; D gene unclear. The specimen sequenced was NKG2D-low CD8+ T cells sorted from blood. The TCR originated in a human donor with alopecia areata. The CDR3 region is CASSVSHQETQYF. CDR3 bases: TGTGCCAGTAGTGTGAGCCACCAAGAGACCCAGTACTTC.